One sample yielded the 18 T cell receptor beta chains listed below, sequenced in a study of CD8 T cells in ankylosing spondylitis. Notes on the study in general: Roughly eight highly homologous variants formed a TCR beta motif that appeared characteristic of ankylosing spondylitis blood.

Using its own MiXCR run on the 5' RACE reads, TCRdb lists one record per CDR3 protein. The table lists hundreds of thousands of distinct CDR3 sequences, over 9.5% of them singletons. What these receptors recognize is not known. Sequenced sample: blood, either unsorted or a sorted T cell fraction (not recorded which). These receptors all come from a male donor with ankylosing spondylitis.

This clonotype turned up a few times. The CDR3 here is CASSQGGALGYEQYF. The CDR3 DNA sequence: TGCGCCAGCAGCCAAGGAGGGGCCTTGGGGTACGAGCAGTACTTC. This chain joins TRBV4-3 and TRBJ2-7; D is perhaps TRBD1 or TRBD2 (5 bases each). V was clipped by 1 base and J by 4 bases, with 14 bases between them. CDR1 is LGHNA and CDR2 is YSLEER in the germline V gene. This CDR3 spans 15 amino acids.

V usage is TRBV12-3 or TRBV12-4 and J usage is TRBJ2-3; D is undetermined. This CDR3 is 14 amino acids long. V was pared by 3 bases and J by 4 bases, with 11 bases between. CDR3 DNA: TGTGCCAGCAGTTTTGCCCCCCGCGCAGATACGCAGTATTTT. Translation: CASSFAPRADTQYF.

The table lists this clonotype with a few counts. The V and J genes are TRBV10-3 and TRBJ2-7; no reliable D call. The CDR3 spans 13 residues. V was clipped by 2 bases and J by 7 bases, with 12 bases between them. Germline-derived CDR1 and CDR2 are ENHRY and SYGVKD. The CDR3 loop is CAISEKNHSEQYF. For the CDR3, the DNA is TGTGCCATCAGTGAGAAAAATCATTCGGAGCAGTACTTC.

This clonotype was detected only a few times. This chain links TRBV6-1 with TRBJ1-2; D uncertain. This CDR3 contains 14 residues. Germline values: CDR1 MNHNS, CDR2 SASEGT. Trimming stripped 0 bases from V and 5 bases from J, with 10 bases between. The CDR3 nucleotides read TGTGCCAGCAGTGAAGCATATACGCGGTATGGCTACACCTTC. As protein: CASSEAYTRYGYTF.

The J gene is TRBJ1-6, the V gene TRBV7-2; 8 bases map to TRBD1. CDR3 length: 14 residues. Germline V gene lookup returns CDR1 SGHTA and CDR2 FQGNSA. J gave up 10 bases and V 4 bases, and 6 bases lay outside the gene matches. CDR3 residues: CASSSQGAGSPLHF. The CDR3 DNA follows: TGTGCCAGCAGCTCGCAGGGGGCGGGATCACCCCTCCACTTT.

This clonotype was detected only a few times. The V call is TRBV20-1, the J call TRBJ2-5; 11 bases align to TRBD2. The CDR3 contains 14 residues. Looked up from germline, CDR1 is DFQATT and CDR2 is SNEGSKA (reference sequence). The ends lost 1 base at V and 4 bases at J; junction bases unmatched: 2. The chain's CDR3 is CSARAGTSGETQYF. The CDR3 DNA is TGCAGTGCTAGAGCCGGGACTAGCGGAGAGACCCAGTACTTC.

In its sample, this clonotype was seen many times. The chain recombines TRBV29-1 with TRBJ2-5; 11 bases are a match to TRBD1. J gave up 5 bases and V 7 bases, and 3 bases lay outside the gene matches. The CDR3 totals 12 residues. Germline CDR1 is SQVTM and CDR2 is ANQGSEA. The CDR3 loop reads CSARTGGETQYF. Here the CDR3 DNA reads TGCAGCGCACGGACAGGGGGCGAGACCCAGTACTTC.

This clonotype was seen a few times. This chain connects TRBV29-1 to TRBJ2-3, with 8 bases that match TRBD2. This CDR3 spans 13 amino acids. Germline trimming cut 7 bases from V and 4 bases from J; bases unmatched to any gene: 7. The germline V gene encodes CDR1 SQVTM and CDR2 ANQGSEA. CDR3 sequence (DNA): TGCAGCGCTCCGGGACTAGACGCAGATACGCAGTATTTT. Translation: CSAPGLDADTQYF.

Remarks on this clonotype: It may be a read error: a sequence one base away is much more abundant. The J gene is TRBJ1-3, the V gene TRBV29-1; D remains ambiguous. Germline loops: CDR1 SQVTM, CDR2 ANQGSEA. CDR3 length: 12 residues. The CDR3 loop is CRVVFSGNTIYF. CDR3 nucleotide sequence: TGCAGAGTTGTGTTCTCTGGAAACACCATATATTTT.

This clonotype has at least ten counts. The chain carries TRBV10-3 and TRBJ2-2, with 8 positions matching TRBD1. The V gene end was trimmed by 7 bases and the J gene end by 5 bases; junction bases not matched to a gene: 6. The CDR3 has 14 amino acids. The germline V gene encodes CDR1 ENHRY and CDR2 SYGVKD. The CDR3 nucleotides are TGTGCCATCACCGACAGGGGCTTGACCGGGGAGCTGTTTTTT. The encoded protein is CAITDRGLTGELFF.

This clonotype was counted between two and nine times. J is TRBJ2-5 and V is TRBV20-1, with 12 nucleotides matching TRBD2. After removal of 4 bases from V and 4 bases from J, the junction contained 7 bases not matched to a gene. The germline gives CDR1 DFQATT, CDR2 SNEGSKA (reference sequence). CDR3 length: 15 residues. CDR3 loop: CSATGLAGTRETQYF. The CDR3, as DNA: TGCAGTGCTACCGGACTAGCGGGAACGAGAGAGACCCAGTACTTC.

The chain links TRBV6-5 to TRBJ2-2; tentatively, D is TRBD1 or TRBD2 (6 bases each). Germline V lookup: CDR1 MNHEY, CDR2 SVGAGI. The ends were cut back, 2 bases at V and 4 bases at J, with 14 bases in the middle. There are 16 residues in the CDR3. The CDR3 bases are TGTGCCAGCAGTTACCGGGCCGGGGGCAGCACCGGGGAGCTGTTTTTT. Its translation is CASSYRAGGSTGELFF.

This rearrangement joins TRBV7-2 to TRBJ1-6; D unresolved. With 2 bases removed from V and 8 bases from J, the gap between germline ends came to 7 bases. Germline CDR1 SGHTA, CDR2 FQGNSA. The CDR3 runs 13 residues. The CDR3 loop is CASSLSPHSPLHF. The CDR3 region has the DNA TGTGCCAGCAGCTTATCTCCGCATTCACCCCTCCACTTT.

The chain couples TRBV10-3 to TRBJ1-3, with D perhaps TRBD1 (5 bases). The CDR3 consists of 16 residues. Per germline, CDR1 ENHRY and CDR2 SYGVKD. V lost 5 bases to trimming and J lost 2 bases, with 16 bases between them. As DNA, the CDR3 is TGTGCCATCAGTACACGGGGGATTCGGACTGGAAACACCATATATTTT. Its translation is CAISTRGIRTGNTIYF.

This clonotype occurred many times. The rearrangement uses TRBV28 and TRBJ1-2, with a tentative D call TRBD1 (5 bases). Germline assignment: CDR1 MDHEN and CDR2 SYDVKM. The CDR3 covers 14 residues. The germline V and J ends were trimmed by 1 base and 5 bases, with 11 bases remaining between them. This CDR3 reads CASSLFQGGYGYTF. The CDR3 bases are TGTGCCAGCAGTTTATTTCAGGGTGGATATGGCTACACCTTC.

The sample holds many counts of this clonotype. The chain recombines TRBV12-3 or TRBV12-4 with TRBJ1-1; no clear D gene. There are 15 residues in the CDR3. Trimming cost V 6 bases and J 0 bases, with 14 bases left between them. Here the CDR3 DNA reads TGTGCCAGCAGGGTCTCGGGCGGGATGAACACTGAAGCTTTCTTT. Translating it yields CASRVSGGMNTEAFF.

This clonotype appeared a few times. CDR3: CASRGTGLSGNTIYF. Here the CDR3 DNA reads TGTGCCAGCAGGGGGACAGGACTCTCTGGAAACACCATATATTTT. V gene TRBV6-1 combines with J gene TRBJ1-3, with 8 bases matching TRBD1. The V segment lost 6 bases and the J segment 0 bases; nucleotides outside the gene matches: 4. In germline, CDR1 is MNHNS, CDR2 SASEGT. The CDR3 sequence is 15 residues long.

This clonotype appeared a single time. V and J are TRBV28 and TRBJ2-2; 9 bases line up with TRBD1. Germline values: CDR1 MDHEN, CDR2 SYDVKM. J was trimmed by 2 bases and V by 4 bases; bases with no gene match: 5. This CDR3 contains 16 residues. CDR3 sequence (DNA): TGTGCCAGCAGTTCCCGGGACAGGGTAAACACCGGGGAGCTGTTTTTT. It specifies CASSSRDRVNTGELFF.